This entry lists 16 T cell receptor beta chains sequenced from one sample in a study of CD8 T cells in seronegative destructive rheumatoid arthritis. Libraries were prepared by immunoSEQ multiplex PCR; TCRdb keeps only in-frame clonotypes and omits some of them. The sample contains some 13,000 clones, under 85% of which appear only once. Sequencing was done on a sample of CD8+ T cells from blood. The receptors were gathered from a woman aged 30 to 50 with seronegative destructive rheumatoid arthritis.

Note on this clone: This CDR3 is also generated by other DNA sequences in the sample. The rearrangement joins TRBV28 to TRBJ1-5; 9 bases agree with TRBD1. V lost 6 bases, J lost 2 bases, and 5 bases stayed unmatched. The germline V gene has CDR1 MDHEN and CDR2 SYDVKM. CDR3 length equals 15 residues. CDR3 coding DNA: TGTGCCAGCAGCCGGACAGGGGCAGGCAATCAGCCCCAGCATTTT. Its translation is CASSRTGAGNQPQHF.

The J gene is TRBJ2-2, the V gene TRBV28; D call uncertain. CDR3 length: 13 amino acids. With 3 bases removed from V and 4 bases from J, the gap between germline ends came to 6 bases. Germline CDR1 is MDHEN and CDR2 is SYDVKM. The CDR3 reads CASSFYITGELFF. For the CDR3, the DNA is TGTGCCAGCAGTTTTTACATCACCGGGGAGCTGTTTTTT.

V gene TRBV28 combines with J gene TRBJ1-4; TRBD1 is a possible D gene (6 bases). The CDR3 is 18 amino acids. Trimming cost V 6 bases and J 0 bases, with 20 bases left between them. Germline V gene data show CDR1 as MDHEN and CDR2 as SYDVKM. CDR3: CASSIHRERTPTNEKLFF. CDR3 bases: TGTGCCAGCAGCATCCACAGGGAACGTACTCCAACTAATGAAAAACTGTTTTTT.

As DNA, the CDR3 is TGTGCCAGCAGCTTAGATGCTAGCGGCTCCTACAATGAGCAGTTCTTC. It encodes CASSLDASGSYNEQFF. This sequence joins TRBV7-8 and TRBJ2-1, with 7 bases identical to TRBD2. Germline CDR1 is SGHVS and CDR2 is FQNEAQ. J was trimmed by 0 bases and V by 1 base; bases with no gene match: 3. CDR3 size: 16 residues.

This clone turned up a few times. V is TRBV9 and J is TRBJ1-6; D gene unclear. Per the germline V gene, CDR1 is SGDLS and CDR2 is YYNGEE. The CDR3 has 14 residues. Trimming shortened V by 3 bases and J by 8 bases, and 12 bases separated the two germline ends. The CDR3 nucleotides are TGTGCCAGCAGCGCTAAAACCGTGGATTCACCCCTCCACTTT. This gives the protein CASSAKTVDSPLHF.

V usage is TRBV27 and J usage is TRBJ2-2, with 14 bases aligning to TRBD2. Per germline, CDR1 MNHEY and CDR2 SMNVEV (reference sequence). Trimming removed 5 bases from V and 4 bases from J; junction bases left unmatched: 6. The length of the CDR3 is 17 residues. The CDR3: CASSRRLAGGPTGELFF. For the CDR3, the DNA is TGTGCCAGCAGTCGCAGACTAGCGGGGGGGCCCACCGGGGAGCTGTTTTTT.

The chain combines TRBV9 with TRBJ1-1; 8 positions agree with TRBD1. The CDR3 is 15 amino acids. From germline, CDR1 is SGDLS and CDR2 YYNGEE. V trimming: 3 bases; J trimming: 4 bases; junction bases outside the gene matches: 8. CDR3 nucleotides: TGTGCCAGCAGCGGTTCGGACAGGGCGGGCACTGAAGCTTTCTTT. It yields the protein CASSGSDRAGTEAFF.

The chain carries TRBV27 and TRBJ1-2, with a possible D match to TRBD1 (5 bases). Trimming removed 5 bases from V and 4 bases from J, with 8 bases in between. CDR1 is MNHEY and CDR2 is SMNVEV in the germline V gene (reference sequence). This CDR3 is built from 12 residues. For the CDR3, the DNA is TGTGCCAGCAGTCCGCAGGGCTATGGCTACACCTTC. Its protein is CASSPQGYGYTF.

The chain uses TRBV7-3 and TRBJ2-3; tentative D call: TRBD1 (5 bases). The CDR3 loop spans 13 amino acids. Germline loops: CDR1 SGHTA, CDR2 FQGTGA. V gave up 0 bases and J gave up 6 bases, with 7 bases separating them. The CDR3 region has the DNA TGTGCCAGCAGCTTAACGACAGCCGATACGCAGTATTTT. This gives the protein CASSLTTADTQYF.

The chain has TRBV27 and TRBJ1-6, with D tentatively TRBD1 (6 bases). V lost 6 bases and J 10 bases, leaving 19 bases between the germline ends. This CDR3 is 15 amino acids long. CDR1 is MNHEY, CDR2 SMNVEV, per germline (reference sequence). The CDR3 spells CASSTTGFSGSPLHF. For the CDR3, the DNA is TGTGCCAGCAGCACCACAGGGTTTTCTGGATCACCCCTCCACTTT.

The rearrangement uses TRBV9 and TRBJ2-1; 7 bases are a match to TRBD1. This CDR3 contains 15 residues. The germline V gene encodes CDR1 SGDLS and CDR2 YYNGEE. V shed 0 bases and J 2 bases; nucleotides not matched to a gene: 2. CDR3 DNA: TGTGCCAGCAGCGTAGATGGGACAGCCTACAATGAGCAGTTCTTC. Its translation: CASSVDGTAYNEQFF.

The chain joins TRBV11-1 to TRBJ2-2; TRBD1 matches 10 bases. J gave up 6 bases and V 6 bases, and 4 bases lay outside the gene matches. Germline V CDR1 and CDR2: SGHAT, FQDESV (reference sequence). This CDR3 has 14 amino acids. The CDR3 spells CASRRDRGSGELFF. The CDR3 DNA reads as TGTGCCAGCAGACGGGACAGGGGCTCCGGGGAGCTGTTTTTT.

This chain joins TRBV6-1 and TRBJ2-1; a possible D gene is TRBD1 (5 bases). V dropped 7 bases and J dropped 4 bases, with 14 bases sitting between them. Germline V gene data show CDR1 as MNHNS and CDR2 as SASEGT. This CDR3 is 14 amino acids long. The CDR3 bases are TGTGCCAGCACCCCGACAGCCCTTTACAATGAGCAGTTCTTC. Translated: CASTPTALYNEQFF.

The chain has TRBV7-9 and TRBJ2-1; no firm D call. V was shortened by 5 bases and J by 0 bases, with 5 bases between the two germline ends. The germline V gene encodes CDR1 SEHNR and CDR2 FQNEAQ (reference sequence). The CDR3 extends over 13 amino acids. The CDR3 coding sequence is TGTGCCAGCAGCCCCGGCTCCTACAATGAGCAGTTCTTC. Its protein product is CASSPGSYNEQFF.

V is TRBV6-1 and J is TRBJ1-2; the D is unclear. The CDR3 spans 15 residues. The germline gives CDR1 MNHNS, CDR2 SASEGT. Trimming removed 2 bases at V and 1 base at J, with 11 bases between. The CDR3 DNA reads as TGTGCCAGCAGTGAATGGCAGTTCGATAACTATGGCTACACCTTC. Its protein is CASSEWQFDNYGYTF.

The chain recombines TRBV4-1 with TRBJ2-3, with D uncertain. CDR3 length equals 12 residues. Germline values: CDR1 MGHRA, CDR2 YSYEKL. The V gene lost 8 bases and the J gene lost 5 bases, with 11 bases spanning the gap. CDR3 nucleotide sequence: TGCGCCAGCGTCTTAAGAGAAGATACGCAGTATTTT. The encoded protein is CASVLREDTQYF.